This TCR beta chain was observed in a study of T cells in Graves' hyperthyroidism and ophthalmopathy. Study outcomes and limitations: Most thyroid clonotypes expanded above 0.001 appeared in blood too.

Per the germline V gene, CDR1 is SGHRS and CDR2 is YFSETQ. This CDR3 region has 16 residues. Deletions cut 4 bases from V and 2 bases from J, with 16 bases between. What was amplified from RNA transcripts were TCR beta CDR3 regions. HTBI primers were used for first-round RT-PCR of the TCR CDR3. One entry per CDR3 protein, called by TCRdb with MiXCR from the multiplex PCR reads. The data contain around 600,000 distinct CDR3 sequences, about a sixth of them singletons. As to this clonotype: The antigen is unknown.

The chain employs TRBV5-1 and TRBJ2-1; possibly TRBD1 for D (6 bases). Sequencing was carried out using blood. This clonotype was sampled from a middle-aged woman with Graves' ophthalmopathy. The CDR3 nucleotides are TGCGCCAGCAGCATCTCAACAGGGACCCCCTACAATGAGCAGTTCTTC. As protein: CASSISTGTPYNEQFF.